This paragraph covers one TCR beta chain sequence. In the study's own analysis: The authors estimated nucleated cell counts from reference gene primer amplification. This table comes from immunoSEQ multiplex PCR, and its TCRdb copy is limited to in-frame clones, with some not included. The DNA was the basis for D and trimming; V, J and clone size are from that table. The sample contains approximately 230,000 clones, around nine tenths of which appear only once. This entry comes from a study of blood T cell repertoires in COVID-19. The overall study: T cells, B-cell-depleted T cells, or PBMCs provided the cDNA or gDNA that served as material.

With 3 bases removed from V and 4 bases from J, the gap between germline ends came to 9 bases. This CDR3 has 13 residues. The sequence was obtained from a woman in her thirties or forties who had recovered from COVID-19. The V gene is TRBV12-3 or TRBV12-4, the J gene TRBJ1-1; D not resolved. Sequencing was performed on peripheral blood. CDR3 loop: CASSLTLVTEAFF. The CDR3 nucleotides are TGTGCCAGCAGTTTGACTCTGGTCACTGAAGCTTTCTTT.